This TCR beta chain came from a study of regulatory T cells in long-lasting Graves disease. The authors built TCR beta libraries using iRepertoire HTBI primers and Arm-PCR of CDR3 regions. TCRdb re-called the multiplex PCR reads with MiXCR, one entry per CDR3 protein. The repertoire includes hundreds of thousands of distinct CDR3 sequences, 15% to 18% of them detected once, and 22% sits in the top ten. V gave up 6 bases and J gave up 5 bases, with 14 bases separating them. CDR3 length equals 13 residues. Time point given: newly diagnosed GD, antithyroid drugs for less than 3 months. The TCR library was made from RNA extracted from PBMCs.

The genes are TRBV12-3 or TRBV12-4 and TRBJ2-7; D ambiguous. The sequence derives from a female donor with Graves disease. Here the sequenced sample was peripheral blood mononuclear cells (PBMCs), taken at new diagnosis, from a patient treated with antithyroid drugs. The chain's CDR3 is CASRPDGSDEQYF. The CDR3 DNA reads as TGTGCCAGCAGACCCGACGGTTCGGACGAGCAGTACTTC.